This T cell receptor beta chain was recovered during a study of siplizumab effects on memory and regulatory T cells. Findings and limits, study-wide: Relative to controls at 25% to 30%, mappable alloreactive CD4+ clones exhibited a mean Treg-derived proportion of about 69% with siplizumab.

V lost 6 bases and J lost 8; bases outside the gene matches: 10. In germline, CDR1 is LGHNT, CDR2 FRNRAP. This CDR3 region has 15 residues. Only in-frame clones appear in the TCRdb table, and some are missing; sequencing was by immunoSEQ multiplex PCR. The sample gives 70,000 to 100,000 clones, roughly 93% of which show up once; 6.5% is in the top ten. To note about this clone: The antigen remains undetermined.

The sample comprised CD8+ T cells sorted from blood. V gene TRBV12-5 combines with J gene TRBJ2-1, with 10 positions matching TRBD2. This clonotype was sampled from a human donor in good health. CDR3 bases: TGTGCTAGTGGGACACCCCTAGCGGGAGACTATGAGCAGTTCTTC. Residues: CASGTPLAGDYEQFF. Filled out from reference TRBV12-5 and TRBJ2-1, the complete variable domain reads DARVTQTPRHKVTEMGQEVTMRCQPILGHNTVFWYRQTMMQGLELLAYFRNRAPLDDSGMPKDRFSAEMPDATLATLKIQPSEPRDSAVYFCASGTPLAGDYEQFFGPGTRLTVL.